This T cell receptor beta chain appears in the sequencing data of a study of human T cells and chemical hapten exposure. Whole-study context: Small pooled library volume differences mainly caused per-sample TCR yield variation.

Documented time point: patch test 2, 6 weeks after DPC sensitization. Treatment denoted: therapeutic diphenylcyclopropenone sensitization with weekly scalp DPC. Blood sampling preceded each patch test application. V shed 7 bases, J shed 6 bases, and the junction held 2 bases outside the gene matches. Germline V lookup: CDR1 MNHNY, CDR2 SVGAGI (reference sequence). The CDR3 consists of 12 residues. This clonotype came up many times. What it binds is unknown. Regarding the study as a whole: TCRs whose frequency exceeded 1 in 1000 remained the same following DPC sensitization.

In the original processing: Counts of TCRs in each sample centred on a median of about 99,000 and extended from approximately 25,000 to 650,000. From the RACE reads, TCRdb called clonotypes with MiXCR, one entry per CDR3 protein. TCRdb's processing, not the authors', yielded these V and J calls. Among some 82,000 distinct CDR3 sequences listed, around 7% were seen once. Sequences were derived from whole blood, sampled in connection with sensitization to the hapten diphenylcyclopropenone (DPC). V usage is TRBV6-6 and J usage is TRBJ1-1, with 10 bases that match TRBD1. This receptor was obtained from a woman aged 25 to 39 with alopecia areata. Some clones in this sample may be carry-over from other donors' samples. Written as DNA, the CDR3 is TGTGCCAGCACTGGACAGGGGGCTGAAGCTTTCTTT. Its protein is CASTGQGAEAFF.